A selection of T cell receptor beta chains follows, all from one sample in a study of blood T cell repertoires in COVID-19. Assay: immunoSEQ multiplex PCR; the TCRdb copy retains only in-frame clones and omits some. The sample has about 160,000 clones, 87% seen once. The sequenced sample was peripheral blood. The receptors come from a man aged 80 or over with acute or convalescent COVID-19. The CDR3 runs from the conserved cysteine through the conserved F or W. D genes are given only for firm matches. Only part of the rows carry a size: once, few, many, or a class if the clone is expanded.

>TRBJ2-2|15|TRBV5-1|-|-
TGCGCCAGCAGCTTTTTACAGGGGAACACCGGGGAGCTGTTTTTT
CASSFLQGNTGELFF
>TRBJ1-1|15|TRBV5-1|-|-
TGCGCCAGCAGCCGAGGATTAACAGGGATCACTGAAGCTTTCTTT
CASSRGLTGITEAFF
>TRBJ2-5|16|TRBV2|-|-
TGTGCCAGCAGTGAAGATGTTTTAGGGGTCGGGGAGACCCAGTACTTC
CASSEDVLGVGETQYF
>TRBJ1-6|15|TRBV6-2/TRBV6-3|once|TRBD1
TGTGCCAGCAGTTACGGCGGGACAGGTCACTCACCCCTCCACTTT
CASSYGGTGHSPLHF
>TRBJ2-5|13|TRBV2|-|-
TGTGCCAGCAGTCGGGACTGGTCTCGGTCCCAGTACTTC
CASSRDWSRSQYF
>TRBJ2-3|16|TRBV5-1|-|-
TGCGCCAGCGGTCCGGGTGGCGGTCCATACACAGATACGCAGTATTTT
CASGPGGGPYTDTQYF
>TRBJ2-3|16|TRBV7-9|few|TRBD2
TGTGCCAGCAGCTTTACGCGGGGGGGCCCCGCAGATACGCAGTATTTT
CASSFTRGGPADTQYF
>TRBJ2-2|14|TRBV6-1|-|TRBD2
TGTGCCAGCATCTTAGCGGGAGACACCGGGGAGCTGTTTTTT
CASILAGDTGELFF
>TRBJ2-3|14|TRBV4-2|-|-
TGTGCCAGCAGCCAAGTGACGGGGACAGATACGCAGTATTTT
CASSQVTGTDTQYF
>TRBJ2-7|16|TRBV11-2|-|TRBD1
TGTGCCAGCAGCTTACCCGGGGGACAGGGGCCCTGGGAGCAGTACTTC
CASSLPGGQGPWEQYF
>TRBJ2-7|14|TRBV5-6|-|-
TGTGCCAGCAGCTCTGTAGCCGGGACCTACGAGCAGTACTTC
CASSSVAGTYEQYF